The sample holds a few counts of the clone carrying this T cell receptor (beta chain). The antigen is unknown. Amplification yielded TCR beta CDR3 regions, with RNA transcripts as the source. First-round RT-PCR with HTBI primers amplified the TCR CDR3 region. One entry per CDR3 protein, called by TCRdb with MiXCR from the multiplex PCR reads. The table lists around 660,000 distinct CDR3 sequences, 40% to 55% of them singletons. Trimming left V 5 bases short and J 0 bases short, with 19 bases between. The CDR3 consists of 17 residues. Germline values: CDR1 SEHNR, CDR2 FQNEAQ (reference sequence). This entry belongs to a study of T cells in Graves' hyperthyroidism and ophthalmopathy. The study, taken as a whole, reports: Blood also contained most expanded thyroid clonotypes above 0.001. It was a median around 6 months before onset that the model predicted ophthalmopathy.

Sequencing input: peripheral blood or thyroid tissue (not recorded which). The V call is TRBV7-9, the J call TRBJ1-2; the D gene is possibly TRBD1 (5 bases). The clonotype was recovered from an adult man with Graves' disease, either hyperthyroidism or ophthalmopathy (not recorded which). The CDR3 sequence is CASSTSSLDRTNYGYTF. As DNA, the CDR3 is TGTGCCAGCAGCACTTCATCCCTAGACAGAACTAACTATGGCTACACCTTC.